The entry below gives a single TCR beta chain sequence along with its context. This CDR3 contains 19 residues. The germline gives CDR1 SEHNR, CDR2 FQNEAQ (reference sequence). Trimming took 5 bases from V and 3 from J; bases not matched to a gene: 13. These data originate in a study of cytomegalovirus exposure and HLA in healthy donors. 60 Vbeta and 13 Jbeta primers were used in PCR. The assay was immunoSEQ multiplex PCR, and TCRdb's table has in-frame clones only and misses some. In the table there are about 120,000 clones, approximately 81% of which are singletons. The chain uses TRBV7-9 and TRBJ2-1; 13 bases are a match to TRBD2. The source material was PBMCs. The receptor comes from a man aged 18 to 29 in good health and CMV-seropositive. CDR3 in DNA: TGTGCCAGCAGCGGAAGACTAGCGGGGGGAGATAACCGCTACAATGAGCAGTTCTTC. Protein sequence: CASSGRLAGGDNRYNEQFF.